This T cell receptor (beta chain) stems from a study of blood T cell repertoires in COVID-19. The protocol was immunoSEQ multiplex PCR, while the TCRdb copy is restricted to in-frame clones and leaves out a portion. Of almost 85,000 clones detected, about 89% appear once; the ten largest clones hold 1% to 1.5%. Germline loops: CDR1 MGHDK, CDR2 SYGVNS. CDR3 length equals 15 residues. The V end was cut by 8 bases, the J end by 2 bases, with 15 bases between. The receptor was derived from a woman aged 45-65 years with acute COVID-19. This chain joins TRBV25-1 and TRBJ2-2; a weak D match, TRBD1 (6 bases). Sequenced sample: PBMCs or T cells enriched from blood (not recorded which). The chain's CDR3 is CASSRTGRNTGELFF. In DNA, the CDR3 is TGTGCCAGCTCACGAACAGGGAGAAACACCGGGGAGCTGTTTTTT.